These 13 T cell receptor beta chains were all obtained from the same sample, sequenced in a study of shared T cell receptors in the human thymus. Some clones are missing from TCRdb's copy, which holds only in-frame ones; the method was immunoSEQ multiplex PCR. The repertoire holds hundreds of thousands of clones, with approximately 87% as singletons. The same specimen was also included in a second study, on human thymus T cells.

The specimen was thymocytes. The receptors originated from a boy younger than two with a congenital heart defect.

This rearrangement joins TRBV27 to TRBJ2-4; D uncertain. The CDR3 has 15 residues. Germline V gene sequence: CDR1 MNHEY, CDR2 SMNVEV (reference sequence). Trimming took off 3 bases at V and 3 bases at J, with 12 bases between the two ends. The CDR3 reads CASSFLFRGKNIQYF. As DNA, the CDR3 is TGTGCCAGCAGTTTCCTCTTCAGAGGCAAAAACATTCAGTACTTC.

This chain uses TRBV5-4 with TRBJ1-6, with D hard to call. In germline, CDR1 is SGHNT, CDR2 YYREEE (reference sequence). The ends were cut back, 4 bases at V and 13 bases at J, with 12 bases in the middle. The CDR3 runs 12 residues. CDR3 DNA: TGTGCCAGCAGCGCAGGATGTGGTCCCCTCCACTTT. As protein: CASSAGCGPLHF.

The chain combines TRBV9 with TRBJ1-2; D perhaps matches TRBD1 (6 bases). Germline-derived CDR1 and CDR2 are SGDLS and YYNGEE. This CDR3 is 16 amino acids long. V lost 0 bases to trimming and J lost 4 bases, with 16 bases between them. The CDR3 reads CASSVASGRGVYGYTF. The CDR3 DNA sequence: TGTGCCAGCAGCGTAGCTTCAGGCAGGGGCGTCTATGGCTACACCTTC.

The chain carries TRBV25-1 and TRBJ1-1; 8 bases are shared with TRBD1. Losses at the gene ends were 3 bases for V and 1 base for J; bases not matched to a gene: 7. The length of the CDR3 is 16 residues. Germline CDR1 MGHDK, CDR2 SYGVNS. The DNA for the CDR3 is TGTGCCAGCAGTGATATGACAGGGGATTCGAACACTGAAGCTTTCTTT. Its protein is CASSDMTGDSNTEAFF. The full variable domain, completed using reference TRBV25-1 and TRBJ1-1, is EADIYQTPRYLVIGTGKKITLECSQTMGHDKMYWYQQDPGMELHLIHYSYGVNSTEKGDLSSESTVSRIRTEHFPLTLESARPSHTSQYLCASSDMTGDSNTEAFFGQGTRLTVV.

The chain is built from TRBV10-2 and TRBJ1-3; D ambiguous. The V and J ends lost 6 bases and 4 bases respectively, with 4 bases between them. The germline V gene has CDR1 WSHSY and CDR2 SAAADI. CDR3 length: 11 residues. CDR3 coding DNA: TGCGCCAGCAGCCCAGGAAACACCATATATTTT. Translating it yields CASSPGNTIYF.

This chain uses TRBV29-1 with TRBJ2-1; 12 nucleotides line up with TRBD1. The J segment lost 7 bases and the V segment lost 8 bases, leaving 9 bases of the junction unmatched. CDR3 length: 14 amino acids. Germline values: CDR1 SQVTM, CDR2 ANQGSEA. DNA for the CDR3: TGCAGCACAACCCCGGGACAGGGGGCTAATGAGCAGTTCTTC. It translates to CSTTPGQGANEQFF.

This chain joins TRBV29-1 and TRBJ2-3; possible D gene TRBD2, 5 bases. V was clipped by 2 bases and J by 6 bases, with 18 bases between them. The CDR3 has 15 residues. Germline V gives CDR1 SQVTM, CDR2 ANQGSEA. The CDR3 sequence: CSVEFPDYTSDTQYF. CDR3 coding DNA: TGCAGCGTTGAATTTCCCGACTACACTTCCGATACGCAGTATTTT.

As concerns this clone: One end of the junction fails to match germline, which may point to a read error. The CDR3 DNA follows: TGTGCCAGCAGGTTGGCCAGGGACACGACACTAATGAACACTGAAGCTTTCTTT. It yields the protein CASRLARDTTLMNTEAFF. V is TRBV5-6 and J is TRBJ1-1, with D tentatively TRBD1 (6 bases). CDR1 is SGHDT, CDR2 YYEEEE, per germline. The CDR3 length is 18 residues. Drawing the rest from reference TRBV5-6 and TRBJ1-1, the complete variable domain is DAGVTQSPTHLIKTRGQQVTLRCSPKSGHDTVSWYQQALGQGPQFIFQYYEEEERQRGNFPDRFSGHQFPNYSSELNVNALLLGDSALYLCASRLARDTTLMNTEAFFGQGTRLTVV.

This clone came up once. The genes are TRBV4-1 and TRBJ1-3; 9 nucleotides agree with TRBD1. The germline CDR1 and CDR2 sequences are MGHRA and YSYEKL. CDR3 length: 21 residues. After removal of 0 bases from V and 4 bases from J, the junction contained 19 bases not matched to a gene. This chain's CDR3 is CASSQEISVALGTGPGNTIYF. CDR3 DNA: TGCGCCAGCAGCCAAGAAATATCCGTAGCACTCGGGACAGGGCCCGGAAACACCATATATTTT.

This clone came up once. The rearrangement links TRBV5-8 to TRBJ1-5; D gene uncertain. The CDR3 sequence is 13 residues long. Germline V gene data show CDR1 as SGHTS and CDR2 as YDEGEE. V lost 4 bases and J lost 5, with 10 bases in between. CDR3 in amino acids: CASSPPADQPQHF. Here the CDR3 DNA reads TGTGCCAGCAGCCCGCCCGCGGATCAGCCCCAGCATTTT.

The chain uses TRBV5-1 and TRBJ1-1; D uncertain. V lost 5 bases to trimming and J lost 5 bases, with 10 bases between them. The CDR3 consists of 12 residues. Per the germline V gene, CDR1 is SGHRS and CDR2 is YFSETQ. The CDR3 sequence: CASSMTRTEAFF. DNA for the CDR3: TGCGCCAGCAGTATGACAAGAACTGAAGCTTTCTTT. The complete variable domain, with remaining parts taken from reference TRBV5-1 and TRBJ1-1, reads KAGVTQTPRYLIKTRGQQVTLSCSPISGHRSVSWYQQTPGQGLQFLFEYFSETQRNKGNFPGRFSGRQFSNSRSEMNVSTLELGDSALYLCASSMTRTEAFFGQGTRLTVV.

This clone has more than one count but fewer than ten. The chain carries TRBV5-4 and TRBJ1-3; perhaps TRBD1 as D (6 bases). The ends were cut back, 9 bases at V and 0 bases at J, with 13 bases in the middle. Germline CDR1 is SGHNT and CDR2 is YYREEE (reference sequence). The CDR3 is made up of 14 amino acids. The CDR3 loop is CAIDDRSSGNTIYF. The CDR3 DNA sequence: TGTGCCATCGACGACAGGAGCTCTGGAAACACCATATATTTT.

J is TRBJ1-5 and V is TRBV6-1, with a weak D call TRBD1 (5 bases). Germline CDR1 and CDR2: MNHNS and SASEGT. V lost 3 bases and J lost 7, with 10 bases in between. This CDR3 region has 13 residues. The CDR3 protein is CASSDKGRQPQHF. The CDR3 DNA reads as TGTGCCAGCAGTGACAAGGGGCGGCAGCCCCAGCATTTT.